A few counts support the clone carrying this TCR beta chain. What it binds is not known. Since no conserved phenylalanine or tryptophan closes the CDR3, a read error is the likely cause. The DNA is left out, because the CDR3 cannot be placed on it with certainty; the CDR3 is given as TCRdb lists it. The record originates from a study of T cells after yellow fever vaccination. One entry per CDR3 protein, called by TCRdb with MiXCR from the 5' RACE reads. The profile shows about 320,000 distinct CDR3 sequences, 3.5% to 4.5% of them singletons. General study results and limits: Abundant clonotypes from the bulk population could contaminate FACS-sorted repertoires. The secondary T-cell response peaked on day 5, not day 15, but was weaker.

Germline assignment: CDR1 SGHTA and CDR2 FQGNSA. Termini included, the CDR3 measures 9 amino acids. The clonotype comes from a man in his late teens or twenties who received the YFV17D yellow fever vaccine. The rearrangement links TRBV7-2 to TRBJ1-2. The sample consisted of PBMCs, taken 15 days after the yellow fever booster vaccination. Here the CDR3 reads CASSLNLGE.